This T cell receptor (beta chain) was documented in a study of Tregs in tolerant kidney transplant recipients (dated by TCRdb to the late 2010s). Describing the broader study: TCRbeta sequencing was used in the study to identify donor-specific regulatory T cells before combined kidney and bone marrow transplantation, and the identified cells were then tracked after transplant.

CDR1 and CDR2 are drawn from the germline V gene (reference sequence): LNHDA, SQIVND. The V end gives up 1 base and the J end 0 bases, leaving 3 bases in the junction not matched to a gene. The CDR3 goes from the cysteine to the phenylalanine over 16 residues. The read is trimmed to its CDR3 DNA, 48 bases read in frame from base 1. The full study reports these points: The study was limited by small patient numbers, and the findings need validation in larger populations and under other immunosuppression protocols. PCR primers changed over time for some patients, so nucleotide-level comparison across those patients' samples was not possible. Biological reproducibility was not directly assessed, although technical replication error appeared to be minimal. The most biologically relevant and donor-specific TCRbeta repertoire appeared to be identified by expanding Tregs with activated donor B cells. In tolerant patients, the expansion of donor-specific Tregs was greater than global Treg expansion, suggesting that the expansion was antigen-driven rather than nonspecific.

This clone was found once. The target of this receptor is not known. The sample holds no much larger clone one base away, and base qualities are not on file. The transplants used related donors with nonmyeloablative bone marrow transplantation, and mixed chimerism in the human trials was transient. Thawed PBMCs were FACS-sorted into unstimulated Tregs (CD4+CD25+CD127-), CD4+ non-Tregs (CD4+CD25-), CD4 cells and CD8 cells. The patients were a few recipients of combined kidney and bone marrow transplants from the ITN036ST trial, and samples were available only from these trial subjects. Healthy control blood was processed to PBMCs by Ficoll density gradient and cryopreserved, and patient PBMCs were collected before and after transplant. Genomic DNA was extracted from sorted cells with the QIAGEN DNeasy Blood and Tissue Kit for TCRbeta CDR3 sequencing. Through immunoSEQ, high-throughput TCRbeta CDR3 sequencing was done commercially, including PCR amplification with internal controls and bias correction. The source study handled its data this way. Unique productive TCRbeta sequences were defined by CDR3 nucleotide sequence where primers matched, and otherwise by CDR3 amino acid sequence together with Vbeta and Jbeta genes. To correct sorting error, sequences shared between sorted populations at a frequency ratio of 2:1 or less were removed; the rest were assigned to the higher population. A sequence counted as donor-reactive if, in CFSE-low cells, the sequence had a frequency of at least 0.01% and was expanded at least 5-fold compared with unstimulated cells. Repertoire divergence was quantified by Jensen-Shannon divergence calculated from the top 100 TCRbeta sequences ranked by frequency. For samples with multiple sequencing runs, sorting error was corrected in each run separately before the runs were combined. TCRdb stores this immuneACCESS table with in-frame sequences only. Part of the clones is absent; in the studies checked, under half of the shortfall reflects unresolved V genes, and no reason is known for the rest. Clone size and the V and J calls come from that table; the DNA yielded D and trimming. The sample includes 81,000 or so clones, with 75% to 95% observed a single time. 1.6% of the sample goes to the ten largest clones.

Source: CD4+ T cells from blood (PBMCs), taken 24 months after the transplant. The TCR comes from a human patient who received a combined kidney and bone marrow transplant. Where a transplant has occurred, the graft donor may have supplied some of the T cells. The V gene is TRBV19 and the J gene is TRBJ2-7; a stretch of 10 junction bases matches TRBD2. The DNA sequence follows: TGTGCCAGTAGTATAGCTCTAGCGGGGGCCTCCTACGAGCAGTACTTC. Translated, this gives CASSIALAGASYEQYF.